This is a list of T cell receptor beta chains from one sample in a study of T cell changes during pregnancy in multiple sclerosis. Assay: immunoSEQ multiplex PCR; the TCRdb copy retains only in-frame clones and omits some. Here the sample spans some 64,000 clones, 92% being singletons. The sequenced sample was peripheral blood, obtained in the first trimester of pregnancy. Source of these receptors: a female donor with multiple sclerosis, enrolled in a pregnancy study. Both conserved end residues are part of each CDR3. D genes are given only for firm matches. Only part of the rows carry a size: once, few, many, or a class if the clone is expanded.

clone size	V gene	J gene	D gene	CDR3 DNA	CDR3 protein
.	TRBV5-1	TRBJ2-3	.	TGCGCCAGCAGCTTAACGGGGTCTGGAGTGGCAGATACGCAGTATTTT	CASSLTGSGVADTQYF
.	TRBV15	TRBJ1-5	TRBD1	TGTGCCACCAGCAGGGGGCATGGGACAGGCCGAAATCAGCCCCAGCATTTT	CATSRGHGTGRNQPQHF
.	TRBV11-2	TRBJ2-7	TRBD1	TGTGCCAGCAGCTTAGCACAGGGGATTTACGAGCAGTACTTC	CASSLAQGIYEQYF
few	TRBV7-3	TRBJ1-1	.	TGTGCCAGCAGCCGGGGACTAAACACTGAAGCTTTCTTT	CASSRGLNTEAFF
.	TRBV5-1	TRBJ2-2	TRBD2	TGCGCCAGCAGCACCGGGACTAGCGGCACCGGGGAGCTGTTTTTT	CASSTGTSGTGELFF
.	TRBV15	TRBJ1-4	.	TGTGCCACCAACGGCGGGGGCTCCGAAAAACTGTTTTTT	CATNGGGSEKLFF
.	TRBV5-8	TRBJ2-7	.	TGTGCCAGCAGCTTGGGAGCCTACGAGCAGTACTTC	CASSLGAYEQYF
once	TRBV5-6	TRBJ2-2	TRBD1	TGTGCCAGCAGCTTGTTCAGGGGGCCCGGGGAGCTGTTTTTT	CASSLFRGPGELFF
.	TRBV6-1	TRBJ2-1	TRBD1	TGTGCCAGCAGTGATCCGGGACAGCCCTACAATGAGCAGTTCTTC	CASSDPGQPYNEQFF
.	TRBV4-3	TRBJ2-5	TRBD2	TGCGCCAGCAGCCAAGATTGGGGACTAGCGGGAGGGCTGTGGGAGACCCAGTACTTC	CASSQDWGLAGGLWETQYF
.	TRBV18	TRBJ2-1	.	TGTGCCAGCTCACCCAGGGAATCCTACAATGAGCAGTTCTTC	CASSPRESYNEQFF
.	TRBV6-6	TRBJ1-5	.	TGTGCCAGCAGTTACTCCGGTACAGAGAGCAATCAGCCCCAGCATTTT	CASSYSGTESNQPQHF